These T cell receptor beta chains were read from a single sample in a study of blood T cell repertoires in COVID-19. Using immunoSEQ multiplex PCR, the repertoire was profiled, and TCRdb retains in-frame clones only, with some absent. The repertoire holds under 500,000 clones, with about 89% as singletons. The sequencing sample was made of peripheral blood. The receptors derive from a woman aged 25 to 45 with acute or convalescent COVID-19. Both conserved end residues are part of each CDR3. The D gene is left open where the match is weak. Not every row has a clone size; where given, it reads once, few, many or a size class.

D | size | J | V | DNA | CDR3
. | . | TRBJ1-3 | TRBV4-1 | TGCGCCAGCAGCCAAGTTATAGTGCCCGGAAACACCATATATTTT | CASSQVIVPGNTIYF
. | . | TRBJ2-5 | TRBV4-1 | TGCGCCAGCAGCCAACTCGAAGAGACCCAGTACTTC | CASSQLEETQYF
. | once | TRBJ2-7 | TRBV24-1 | TGTGCCACCAGTGGCCCCTCCCAGGTCCCGAGATACTACGAGCAGTACTTC | CATSGPSQVPRYYEQYF
. | once | TRBJ2-7 | TRBV11-2 | TGTGCCAGCAGCTTTTTCGGAGGGATTGCCCACGAGCAGTACTTC | CASSFFGGIAHEQYF
TRBD2 | . | TRBJ2-1 | TRBV10-1 | TGCGCCAGCAGTGGCGGGGGGGCCCTCAATGAGCAGTTCTTC | CASSGGGALNEQFF
. | . | TRBJ1-1 | TRBV7-2 | TGTGCCAGCAGCATGAGACAGGACACTGAAGCTTTCTTT | CASSMRQDTEAFF
. | once | TRBJ2-1 | TRBV11-3 | TGTGCCAGCAGCTTAAGGGGGACTGAGCAGTTCTTC | CASSLRGTEQFF
. | . | TRBJ1-1 | TRBV19 | TGTGCCAGTCGTGGGGGGAGACCCACTGAAGCTTTCTTT | CASRGGRPTEAFF
TRBD2 | . | TRBJ2-7 | TRBV6-1 | TGTGCCAGCAGTGAAGCTAGCGGGGATACCTACGAGCAGTACTTC | CASSEASGDTYEQYF
. | . | TRBJ2-1 | TRBV27 | TGTGCCAGCAGTCCGGGGCGGGGCGGATACAATGAGCAGTTCTTC | CASSPGRGGYNEQFF
TRBD1 | . | TRBJ1-1 | TRBV4-1 | TGCGCCAGCAGCCAAAAATACAGGGGGCGAAGGACTGAAGCTTTCTTT | CASSQKYRGRRTEAFF
. | . | TRBJ2-5 | TRBV29-1 | TGCAGCGTTGTTCCCGTGACAGAAGACCAAGAGACCCAGTACTTC | CSVVPVTEDQETQYF
TRBD2 | . | TRBJ2-3 | TRBV13 | TGTGCCAGCAGCGTGCGGGGCGGGGGGGCTCCCACAGATACGCAGTATTTT | CASSVRGGGAPTDTQYF
TRBD2 | . | TRBJ2-1 | TRBV28 | TGTGCCAGCAGTTCTAGCGGGGGGAGCTCCTACAATGAGCAGTTCTTC | CASSSSGGSSYNEQFF
TRBD1 | . | TRBJ1-6 | TRBV29-1 | TGCAGCGTTCAGACAAGCGGCGCGACAGGGAAATCACCCCTCCACTTT | CSVQTSGATGKSPLHF
. | . | TRBJ2-7 | TRBV4-1 | TGCGCCAGCAGCCAAGTTAGGACAGACTTCTACGAGCAGTACTTC | CASSQVRTDFYEQYF
. | . | TRBJ2-7 | TRBV3-1/TRBV3-2 | TGTGCCAGCAGCCAACCCGGGCGGGGTGTAGAGCAGTACTTC | CASSQPGRGVEQYF
TRBD2 | . | TRBJ2-3 | TRBV30 | TGTGCCTGGGCTAAGGGACTAGCGGGGTTTGTAGCAGATACGCAGTATTTT | CAWAKGLAGFVADTQYF
. | . | TRBJ2-5 | TRBV29-1 | TGCAGCGTTAGTCCAGGGTCCCCAGAGACCCAGTACTTC | CSVSPGSPETQYF
. | . | TRBJ1-4 | TRBV5-4 | TGTGCCAGCAGCTCAAGGACAGCAACTAATGAAAAACTGTTTTTT | CASSSRTATNEKLFF
. | . | TRBJ1-1 | TRBV25-1 | TGTGCCAGCAGTAGAGGGAACACTGAAGCTTTCTTT | CASSRGNTEAFF
TRBD2 | few | TRBJ2-1 | TRBV5-1 | TGCGCCAGCAGCTCGGACTCTAGCGGGGGGATTTTGGGTGAGCAGTTCTTC | CASSSDSSGGILGEQFF
. | . | TRBJ1-1 | TRBV23-1 | TGCGCCAGCAGTTCGGTCAGGTCTGAGGCTTTCTTT | CASSSVRSEAFF
TRBD2 | . | TRBJ2-5 | TRBV18 | TGTGCCAGCTCACCTGAGACTAGCGTCCGGAAGACCCAGTACTTC | CASSPETSVRKTQYF
TRBD1 | . | TRBJ1-1 | TRBV5-1 | TGCGCCAGCAGCTTGCAGCAGGGGGCGTACACTGAAGCTTTCTTT | CASSLQQGAYTEAFF
. | few | TRBJ1-5 | TRBV30 | TGTGCCTGGAGTGTCGGTGTGGTTCATCGCAATCAGCCCCAGCATTTT | CAWSVGVVHRNQPQHF
TRBD1 | . | TRBJ2-7 | TRBV15 | TGTGCCACCAGCAAGGACAGGACCTACGAGCAGTACTTC | CATSKDRTYEQYF
. | . | TRBJ2-3 | TRBV21-1 | TGTGCCAGCAGCAAAGGTTTGCGGGGGGGCCTTTACACAGATACGCAGTATTTT | CASSKGLRGGLYTDTQYF
. | . | TRBJ2-5 | TRBV21-1 | TGTGCCAGCAGCAGGGGAGGGGAACAAGAGACCCAGTACTTC | CASSRGGEQETQYF
. | . | TRBJ1-1 | TRBV15 | TGTGCCACCAGCAGAGATATGGGAGCTGCGAACACTGAAGCTTTCTTT | CATSRDMGAANTEAFF
. | . | TRBJ2-5 | TRBV5-5 | TGTGCCAGCACCTCTTCTCTAGCGCCCTTCCAAGAGACCCAGTACTTC | CASTSSLAPFQETQYF